This T cell receptor beta chain was found in a study of shared clonotypes between healthy human individuals. Study-level background: Each donor's CD4 naive and CD4 memory cells filled three plates apiece, CD8 naive two, and CD8 memory one.

V was clipped by 4 bases and J by 8 bases; unmatched bases: 9. Germline CDR1 SGHDT, CDR2 YYEEEE. This CDR3 has 15 amino acids. Note on this clone: The antigen is not known.

Partitioning of CD4+ cells yielded a CD45RA+ naive subset and a CD45RA-negative memory subset. General study results and limits: The study generally estimated greater richness for naive than memory subsets.

In the sorted-subset replicate PCRs, approximately 200 ng DNA, 25,000 to 30,000 T cell genomes, was used. The data were produced by immunoSEQ multiplex PCR, yet TCRdb's version contains in-frame clones alone and is incomplete. The data contain approximately 940,000 clones, 60% to 85% of them seen just once; the ten biggest clones take up around 1.4%. The chain joins TRBV5-6 to TRBJ1-1, with 12 bases that match TRBD1. The specimen was memory CD4+ T cells sorted from blood. Subset here: CD45RA-negative fraction. The sequence derives from a man in his late teens or twenties in good health. The CDR3 reads CASSPGTGGDREAFF. The CDR3 DNA sequence: TGTGCCAGCAGCCCCGGGACAGGGGGCGATCGGGAAGCTTTCTTT.